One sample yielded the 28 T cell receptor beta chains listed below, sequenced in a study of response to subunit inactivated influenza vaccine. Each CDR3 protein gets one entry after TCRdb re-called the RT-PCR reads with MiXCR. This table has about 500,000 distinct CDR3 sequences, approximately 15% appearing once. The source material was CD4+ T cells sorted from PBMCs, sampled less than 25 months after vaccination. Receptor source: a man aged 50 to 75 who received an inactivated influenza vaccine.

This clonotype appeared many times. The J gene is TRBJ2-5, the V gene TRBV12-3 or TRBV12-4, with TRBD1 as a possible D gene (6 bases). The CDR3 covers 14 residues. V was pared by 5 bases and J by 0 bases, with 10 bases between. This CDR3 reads CASSSGQNQETQYF. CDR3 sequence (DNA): TGTGCCAGCAGTAGCGGACAGAACCAAGAGACCCAGTACTTC.

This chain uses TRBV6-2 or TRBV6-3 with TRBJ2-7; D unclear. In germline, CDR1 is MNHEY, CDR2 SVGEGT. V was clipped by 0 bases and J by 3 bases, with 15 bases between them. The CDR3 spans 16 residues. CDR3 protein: CASSYSLSTLIYEQYF. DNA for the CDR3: TGTGCCAGCAGTTACTCGTTGTCAACCCTAATCTACGAGCAGTACTTC.

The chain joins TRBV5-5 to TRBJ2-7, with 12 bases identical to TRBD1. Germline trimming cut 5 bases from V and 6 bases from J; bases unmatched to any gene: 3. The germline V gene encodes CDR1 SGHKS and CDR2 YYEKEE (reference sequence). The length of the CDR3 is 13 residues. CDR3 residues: CASRGTGGAEQYF. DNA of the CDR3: TGTGCCAGCAGGGGGACAGGGGGCGCCGAGCAGTACTTC.

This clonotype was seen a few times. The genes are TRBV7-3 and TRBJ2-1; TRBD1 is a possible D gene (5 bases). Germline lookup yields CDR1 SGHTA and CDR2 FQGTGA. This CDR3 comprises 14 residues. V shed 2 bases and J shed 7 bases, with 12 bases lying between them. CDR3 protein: CASSLVAHRNEQFF. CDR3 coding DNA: TGTGCCAGCAGCTTAGTGGCCCACAGGAATGAGCAGTTCTTC. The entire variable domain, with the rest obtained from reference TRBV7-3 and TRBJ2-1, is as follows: GAGVSQTPSNKVTEKGKYVELRCDPISGHTALYWYRQSLGQGPEFLIYFQGTGAADDSGLPNDRFFAVRPEGSVSTLKIQRTERGDSAVYLCASSLVAHRNEQFFGPGTRLTVL.

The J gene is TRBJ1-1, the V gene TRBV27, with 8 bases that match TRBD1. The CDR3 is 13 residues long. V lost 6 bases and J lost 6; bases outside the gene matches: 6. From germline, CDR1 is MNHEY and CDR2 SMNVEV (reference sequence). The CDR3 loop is CASRKDRVAEAFF. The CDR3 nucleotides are TGTGCCAGCAGAAAGGACAGGGTTGCTGAAGCTTTCTTT.

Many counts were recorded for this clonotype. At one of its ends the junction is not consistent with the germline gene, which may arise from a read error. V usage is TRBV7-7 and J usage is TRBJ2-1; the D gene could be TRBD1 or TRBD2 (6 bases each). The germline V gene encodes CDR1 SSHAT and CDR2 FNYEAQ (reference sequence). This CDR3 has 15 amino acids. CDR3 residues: CASSLETGGLNEQFF. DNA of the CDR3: TGTGCTAGCAGCTTAGAGACCGGGGGCCTTAATGAGCAGTTCTTC.

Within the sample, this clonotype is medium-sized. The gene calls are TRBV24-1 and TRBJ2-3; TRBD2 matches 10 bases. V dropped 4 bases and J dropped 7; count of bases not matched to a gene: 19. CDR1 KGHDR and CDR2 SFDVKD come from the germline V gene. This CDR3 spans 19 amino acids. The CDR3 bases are TGTGCCACCAGTGACCCCCGCTCGAAAATAGCGGGAGGTTCCAATACGCAGTATTTT. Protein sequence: CATSDPRSKIAGGSNTQYF.

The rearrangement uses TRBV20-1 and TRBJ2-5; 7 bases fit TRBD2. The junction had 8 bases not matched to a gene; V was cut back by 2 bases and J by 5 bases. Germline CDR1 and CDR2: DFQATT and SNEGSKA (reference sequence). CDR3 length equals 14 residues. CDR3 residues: CSARSGRAFETQYF. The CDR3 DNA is TGCAGTGCTAGATCGGGGAGGGCCTTCGAGACCCAGTACTTC.

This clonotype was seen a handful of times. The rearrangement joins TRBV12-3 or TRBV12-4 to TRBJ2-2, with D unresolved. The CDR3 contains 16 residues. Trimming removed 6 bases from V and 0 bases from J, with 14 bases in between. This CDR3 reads CASRAIGFPNTGELFF. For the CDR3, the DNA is TGTGCCAGCAGGGCCATCGGCTTCCCGAACACCGGGGAGCTGTTTTTT.

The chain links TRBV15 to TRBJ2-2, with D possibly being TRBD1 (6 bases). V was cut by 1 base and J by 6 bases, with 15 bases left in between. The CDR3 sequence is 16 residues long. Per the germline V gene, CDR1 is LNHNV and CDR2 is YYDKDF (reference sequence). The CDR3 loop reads CATSRAWTAKAGELFF. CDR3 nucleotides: TGTGCCACCAGCAGAGCCTGGACAGCCAAGGCCGGGGAGCTGTTTTTT.

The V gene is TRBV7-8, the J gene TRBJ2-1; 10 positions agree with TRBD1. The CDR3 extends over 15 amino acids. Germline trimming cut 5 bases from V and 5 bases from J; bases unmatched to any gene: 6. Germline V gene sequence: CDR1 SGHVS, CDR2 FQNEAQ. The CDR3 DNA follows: TGTGCCAGCAGCGTCGACAGGGGGCGAAACAATGAGCAGTTCTTC. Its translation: CASSVDRGRNNEQFF. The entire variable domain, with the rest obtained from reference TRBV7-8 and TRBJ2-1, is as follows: GAGVSQSPRYKVAKRGQDVALRCDPISGHVSLFWYQQALGQGPEFLTYFQNEAQLDKSGLPSDRFFAERPEGSVSTLKIQRTQQEDSAVYLCASSVDRGRNNEQFFGPGTRLTVL.

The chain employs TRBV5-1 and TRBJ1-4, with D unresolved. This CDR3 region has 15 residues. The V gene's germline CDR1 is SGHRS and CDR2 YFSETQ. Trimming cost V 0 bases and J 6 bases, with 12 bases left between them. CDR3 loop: CASSLGPGRDEKLFF. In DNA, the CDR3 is TGCGCCAGCAGCTTGGGCCCGGGAAGAGATGAAAAACTGTTTTTT.

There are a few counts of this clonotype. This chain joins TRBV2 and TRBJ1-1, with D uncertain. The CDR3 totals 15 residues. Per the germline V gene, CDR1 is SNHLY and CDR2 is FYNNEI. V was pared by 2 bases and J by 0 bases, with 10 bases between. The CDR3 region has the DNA TGTGCCAGCAGTGAAAACCCCCTCATGAACACTGAAGCTTTCTTT. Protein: CASSENPLMNTEAFF. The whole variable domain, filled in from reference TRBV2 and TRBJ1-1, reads EPEVTQTPSHQVTQMGQEVILRCVPISNHLYFYWYRQILGQKVEFLVSFYNNEISEKSEIFDDQFSVERPDGSNFTLKIRSTKLEDSAMYFCASSENPLMNTEAFFGQGTRLTVV.

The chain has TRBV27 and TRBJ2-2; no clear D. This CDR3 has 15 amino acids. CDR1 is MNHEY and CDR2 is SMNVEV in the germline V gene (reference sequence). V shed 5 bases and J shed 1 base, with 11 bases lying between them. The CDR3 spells CASSPGHLNTGELFF. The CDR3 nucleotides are TGTGCCAGCAGTCCGGGTCACCTGAACACCGGGGAGCTGTTTTTT.

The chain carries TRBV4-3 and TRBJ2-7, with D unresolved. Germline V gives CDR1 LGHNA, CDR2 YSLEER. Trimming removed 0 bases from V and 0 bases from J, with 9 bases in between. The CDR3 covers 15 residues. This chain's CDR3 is CASSQDSLASYEQYF. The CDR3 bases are TGCGCCAGCAGCCAAGACAGCCTCGCCTCCTACGAGCAGTACTTC.

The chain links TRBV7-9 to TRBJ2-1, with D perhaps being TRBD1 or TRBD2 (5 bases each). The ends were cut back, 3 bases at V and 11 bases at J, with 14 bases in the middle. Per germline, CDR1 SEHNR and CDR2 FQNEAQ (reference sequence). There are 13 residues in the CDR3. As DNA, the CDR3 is TGTGCCAGCAGCTTGGACCCGGGACGGCAGCAGTTCTTC. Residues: CASSLDPGRQQFF.

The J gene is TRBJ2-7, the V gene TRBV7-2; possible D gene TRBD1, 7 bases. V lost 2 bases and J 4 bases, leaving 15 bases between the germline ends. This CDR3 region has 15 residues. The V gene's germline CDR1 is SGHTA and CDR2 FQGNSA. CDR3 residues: CASSLRPGGIYEQYF. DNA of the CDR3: TGTGCCAGCAGCTTAAGGCCAGGGGGGATTTACGAGCAGTACTTC. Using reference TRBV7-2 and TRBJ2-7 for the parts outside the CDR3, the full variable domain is GAGVSQSPSNKVTEKGKDVELRCDPISGHTALYWYRQSLGQGLEFLIYFQGNSAPDKSGLPSDRFSAERTGGSVSTLTIQRTQQEDSAVYLCASSLRPGGIYEQYFGPGTRLTVT.

The CDR3 sequence: CASSLIRHGNGYTF. CDR3 DNA sequence: TGTGCCAGCAGCTTAATCCGGCATGGCAACGGCTACACCTTC. The chain employs TRBV7-9 and TRBJ1-2; D is uncertain. Germline CDR1 SEHNR, CDR2 FQNEAQ (reference sequence). The CDR3 consists of 14 residues. V shed 2 bases and J shed 8 bases, with 15 bases lying between them.

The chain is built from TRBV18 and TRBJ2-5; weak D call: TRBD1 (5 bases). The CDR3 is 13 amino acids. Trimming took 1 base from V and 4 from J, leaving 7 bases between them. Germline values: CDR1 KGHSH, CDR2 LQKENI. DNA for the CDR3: TGTGCCAGCTCACCACGACAGCCAGAGACCCAGTACTTC. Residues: CASSPRQPETQYF.

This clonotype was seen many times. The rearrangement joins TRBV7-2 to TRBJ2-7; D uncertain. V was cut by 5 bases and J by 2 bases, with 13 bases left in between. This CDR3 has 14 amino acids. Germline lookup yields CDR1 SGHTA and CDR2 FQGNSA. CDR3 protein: CASSAPPHTYEQYF. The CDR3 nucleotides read TGTGCCAGCAGCGCACCCCCGCATACCTACGAGCAGTACTTC.

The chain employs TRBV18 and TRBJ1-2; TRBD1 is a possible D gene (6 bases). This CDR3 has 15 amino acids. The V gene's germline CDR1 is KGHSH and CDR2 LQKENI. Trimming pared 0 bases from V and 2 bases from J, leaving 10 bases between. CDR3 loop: CASSPPGGLNYGYTF. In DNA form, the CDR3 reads TGTGCCAGCTCACCACCGGGGGGGCTGAACTATGGCTACACCTTC.

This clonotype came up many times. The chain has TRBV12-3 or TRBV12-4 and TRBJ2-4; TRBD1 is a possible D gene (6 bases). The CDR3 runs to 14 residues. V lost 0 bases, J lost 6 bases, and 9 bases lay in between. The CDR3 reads CASSLAQGRNIQYF. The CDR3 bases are TGTGCCAGCAGTTTAGCGCAGGGGAGAAACATTCAGTACTTC.

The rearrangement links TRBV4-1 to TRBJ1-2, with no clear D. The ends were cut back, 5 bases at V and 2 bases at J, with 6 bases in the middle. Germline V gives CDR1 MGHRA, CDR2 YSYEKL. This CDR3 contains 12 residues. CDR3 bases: TGCGCCAGCAGCGAACTAAACTATGGCTACACCTTC. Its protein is CASSELNYGYTF.

CDR3 sequence: CASSVALSGLEQYF. The CDR3 DNA is TGTGCCAGCAGCGTAGCACTCTCAGGACTCGAGCAGTACTTC. The J gene is TRBJ2-7, the V gene TRBV9, with D possibly matching TRBD2 (5 bases). This CDR3 contains 14 residues. In germline, CDR1 is SGDLS, CDR2 YYNGEE. Trimming pared 0 bases from V and 6 bases from J, leaving 13 bases between.

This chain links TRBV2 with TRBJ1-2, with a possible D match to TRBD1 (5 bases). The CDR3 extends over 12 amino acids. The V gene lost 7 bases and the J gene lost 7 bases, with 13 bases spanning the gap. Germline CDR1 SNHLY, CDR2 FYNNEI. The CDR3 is CASNPLGGGYTF. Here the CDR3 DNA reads TGTGCCAGCAACCCTCTTGGGGGTGGCTACACCTTC. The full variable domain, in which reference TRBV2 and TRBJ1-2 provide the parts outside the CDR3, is EPEVTQTPSHQVTQMGQEVILRCVPISNHLYFYWYRQILGQKVEFLVSFYNNEISEKSEIFDDQFSVERPDGSNFTLKIRSTKLEDSAMYFCASNPLGGGYTFGSGTRLTVV.

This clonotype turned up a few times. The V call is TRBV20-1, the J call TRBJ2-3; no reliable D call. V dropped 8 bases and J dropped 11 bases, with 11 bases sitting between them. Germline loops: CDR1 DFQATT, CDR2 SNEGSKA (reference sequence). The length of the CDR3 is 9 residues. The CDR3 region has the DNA TGCAGTTCCACCACCAAGCAGTATTTT. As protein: CSSTTKQYF.

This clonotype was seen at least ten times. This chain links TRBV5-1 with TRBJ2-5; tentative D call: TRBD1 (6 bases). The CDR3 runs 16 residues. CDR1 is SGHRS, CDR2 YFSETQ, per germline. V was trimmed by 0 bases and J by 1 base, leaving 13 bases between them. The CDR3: CASSLGGPGRQETQYF. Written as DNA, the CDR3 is TGCGCCAGCAGCTTGGGGGGGCCCGGCCGCCAAGAGACCCAGTACTTC.

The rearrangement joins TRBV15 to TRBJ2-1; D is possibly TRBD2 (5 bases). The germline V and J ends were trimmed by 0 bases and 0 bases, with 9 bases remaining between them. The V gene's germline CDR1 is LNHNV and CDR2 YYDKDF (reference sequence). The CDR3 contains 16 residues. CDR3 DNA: TGTGCCACCAGCAGAGATGAAGGGAGCTCCTACAATGAGCAGTTCTTC. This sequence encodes CATSRDEGSSYNEQFF.